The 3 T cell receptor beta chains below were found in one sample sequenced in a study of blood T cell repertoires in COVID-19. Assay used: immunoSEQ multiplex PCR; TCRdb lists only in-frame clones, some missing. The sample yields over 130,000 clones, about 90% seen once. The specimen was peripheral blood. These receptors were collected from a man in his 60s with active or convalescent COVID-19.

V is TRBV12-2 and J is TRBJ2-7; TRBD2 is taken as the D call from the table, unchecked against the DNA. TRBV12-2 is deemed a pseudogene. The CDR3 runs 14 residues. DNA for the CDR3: TGTGCAAGTCTCCTAGCGGAGAACACGTACGAGCAGTACTTC. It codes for CASLLAENTYEQYF.

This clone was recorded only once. The DNA of the CDR3 is TGTGCCTGGAGTGTACGCGCAGGAAGGGAGGCTAATGAAAAACTGTTTTTT. Residues: CAWSVRAGREANEKLFF. The chain couples TRBV30 to TRBJ1-4, with no clear D. The V end was cut by 0 bases, the J end by 3 bases, with 17 bases between. The CDR3 is made up of 17 amino acids. Germline V gives CDR1 GTSNPN, CDR2 SVGIG (reference sequence).

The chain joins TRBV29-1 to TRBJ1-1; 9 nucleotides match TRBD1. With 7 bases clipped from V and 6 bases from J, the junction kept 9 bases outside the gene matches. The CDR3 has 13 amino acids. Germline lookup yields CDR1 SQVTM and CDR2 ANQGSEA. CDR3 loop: CSGRQGGGPEAFF. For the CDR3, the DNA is TGCAGCGGCCGACAGGGGGGGGGCCCTGAAGCTTTCTTT.